The 5 T cell receptor beta chains below all came from one sample that was sequenced in a study of cytomegalovirus exposure and HLA in healthy donors. The PCR used 60 Vbeta and 13 Jbeta primers. Sequencing used immunoSEQ multiplex PCR; TCRdb keeps in-frame clones, though not all of them. The sample shows 95,000 to 100,000 clones, roughly 76% of them seen only once. Specimen: PBMCs. These receptors were taken from a man aged 35 to 55 in good health and CMV-seronegative.

The rearrangement joins TRBV14 to TRBJ1-3; TRBD1 is a possible D gene (6 bases). This CDR3 is 15 amino acids long. Between the trimmed V and J ends, which lost 6 bases and 0 bases, there was a span of 12 bases. From germline, CDR1 is SGHDN and CDR2 FVKESK. CDR3 amino acids: CASSRDRSSGNTIYF. The CDR3 region has the DNA TGTGCCAGCAGTCGCGACAGGAGCTCTGGAAACACCATATATTTT.

As concerns this clone: A read error may produce the germline difference seen at one junction end. The rearrangement joins TRBV7-9 to TRBJ2-1, with 9 bases aligning to TRBD1. The CDR3 length is 15 residues. In germline, CDR1 is SEHNR, CDR2 FQNEAQ (reference sequence). The CDR3 DNA follows: TGTTCCAGCAGCATGGGACAGGGAGCTTACAATGAGCAGTTCTTC. Its translation: CSSSMGQGAYNEQFF.

The J gene is TRBJ1-1, the V gene TRBV29-1; D might be TRBD1 (5 bases). Trimming removed 6 bases at V and 4 bases at J, with 18 bases between. Germline V CDR1 and CDR2: SQVTM, ANQGSEA. The CDR3 runs to 14 residues. This CDR3 is CSVWGGRRSTEAFF. In DNA form, the CDR3 reads TGCAGCGTGTGGGGGGGTCGGAGGAGCACTGAAGCTTTCTTT.

The rearrangement uses TRBV21-1 and TRBJ2-3; TRBD2, the D gene given by the table, was not confirmed from the DNA. TRBV21-1 is a pseudogene locus. The CDR3 has 19 amino acids. As DNA, the CDR3 is TGTGCCAGCACCTCAGAGACTAGCGGGGGGCTTCCACTCACAGATACGCAGTATTTT. It is translated as CASTSETSGGLPLTDTQYF.

There are a few counts of this clone. This chain connects TRBV5-5 to TRBJ1-2, with 7 bases that match TRBD1. The CDR3 covers 16 residues. CDR1 is SGHKS and CDR2 is YYEKEE in the germline V gene (reference sequence). Unmatched junction bases numbered 7, after V lost 1 base and J lost 1 base. CDR3: CASSLSGTALNYGYTF. In nucleotides, the CDR3 is TGTGCCAGCAGCTTGTCGGGGACAGCGCTTAACTATGGCTACACCTTC.